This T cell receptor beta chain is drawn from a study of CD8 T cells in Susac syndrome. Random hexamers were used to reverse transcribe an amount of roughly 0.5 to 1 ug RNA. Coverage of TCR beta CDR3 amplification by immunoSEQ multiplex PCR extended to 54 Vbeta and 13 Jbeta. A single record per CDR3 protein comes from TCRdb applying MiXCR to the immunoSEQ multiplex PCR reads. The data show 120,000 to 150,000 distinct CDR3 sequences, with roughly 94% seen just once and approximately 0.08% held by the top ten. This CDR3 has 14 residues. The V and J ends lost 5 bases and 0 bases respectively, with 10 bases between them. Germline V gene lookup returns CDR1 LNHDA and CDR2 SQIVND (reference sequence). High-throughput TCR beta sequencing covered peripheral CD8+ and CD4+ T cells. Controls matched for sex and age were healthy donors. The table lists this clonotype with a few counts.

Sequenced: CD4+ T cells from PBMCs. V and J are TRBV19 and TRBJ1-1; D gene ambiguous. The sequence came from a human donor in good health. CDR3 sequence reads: CASSYRTVNTEAFF. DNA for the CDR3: TGTGCCAGTAGTTATCGCACCGTGAACACTGAAGCTTTCTTT.